This TCR beta chain stems from a study of human T cells and chemical hapten exposure. Time point given: patch test 2, 6 weeks after DPC sensitization. Noted treatment: therapeutic diphenylcyclopropenone sensitization with weekly scalp DPC. TCRdb ran MiXCR on the RACE reads and lists one entry per CDR3 protein. The table has about 80,000 distinct CDR3 sequences, around 9.6% seen once. The V gene's germline CDR1 is SGHKS and CDR2 YYEKEE (reference sequence). V lost 3 bases to trimming and J lost 0 bases; unmatched junction nucleotides: 3. This CDR3 has 15 residues. This clonotype was detected many times. The antigen remains undetermined. Whole-study findings and limits: TCRs whose frequency exceeded 1 in 1000 remained the same following DPC sensitization. Expanded TCRs clustered into significantly more large CDR3 similarity groups than controls, the analysis revealed.

The source of this sequence is a woman in her twenties or thirties with alopecia areata. Some clones in this sample may be carry-over from other donors' samples. The chain combines TRBV5-5 with TRBJ1-5, with 7 bases identical to TRBD1. The sequencing here drew on whole blood, taken in connection with sensitization to the hapten diphenylcyclopropenone (DPC). For the CDR3, the DNA is TGTGCCAGCAGCTCGGGGACAGCTAGCAATCAGCCCCAGCATTTT. Its protein is CASSSGTASNQPQHF.